This entry lists 4 T cell receptor beta chains sequenced from one sample in a study of control samples from healthy donors and cancer patients. The repertoire was sequenced with immunoSEQ multiplex PCR; TCRdb's copy has only in-frame clones and lacks some. Of 80,000 or so clones listed, 94% are singletons. The sequenced sample consisted of blood. The receptors were gathered from a middle-aged woman in good health.

The DNA for the CDR3 is TGTGCCAGCAGCTTTGTATCCCCAGGGGATAAGCAGTACTTC. Translation: CASSFVSPGDKQYF. V is TRBV7-6 and J is TRBJ2-7; D is perhaps TRBD1 (6 bases). CDR1 is SGHVS, CDR2 FNYEAQ, per germline. This CDR3 contains 14 residues. V dropped 3 bases and J dropped 8 bases, with 17 bases sitting between them.

V and J are TRBV7-2 and TRBJ1-2, with D possibly being TRBD1 (6 bases). Germline assignment: CDR1 SGHTA and CDR2 FQGNSA. Between the trimmed V and J ends, which lost 4 bases and 5 bases, there was a span of 14 bases. The CDR3 loop spans 14 amino acids. The CDR3 DNA sequence: TGTGCCAGCAGCTACAGGGAAGGGGGGTATGGCTACACCTTC. It codes for CASSYREGGYGYTF.

V usage is TRBV6-2 or TRBV6-3 and J usage is TRBJ2-5; D gene uncertain. CDR1 MNHEY and CDR2 SVGEGT come from the germline V gene. The CDR3 length is 11 residues. V lost 5 bases and J lost 7, with 8 bases in between. CDR3: CASSPYGTQYF. The DNA for the CDR3 is TGTGCCAGCAGTCCCTATGGGACCCAGTACTTC.

The gene calls are TRBV6-5 and TRBJ1-5, with 9 nucleotides matching TRBD1. CDR1 is MNHEY, CDR2 SVGAGI, per germline. The trim removed 6 bases at V and 7 bases at J, leaving 4 bases unmatched. This CDR3 contains 13 residues. The CDR3 region is CASRQGAGQPQHF. For the CDR3, the DNA is TGTGCCAGCAGACAGGGGGCAGGCCAGCCCCAGCATTTT.